This T cell receptor beta chain derives from a study of cytomegalovirus exposure and HLA in healthy donors. PCR amplification relied on 60 Vbeta primers (plus 13 Jbeta primers). The repertoire was sequenced with immunoSEQ multiplex PCR; TCRdb's copy has only in-frame clones and lacks some. The table includes about 82,000 clones, 60% to 80% detected once. This clone came up once. Germline trimming cut 3 bases from V and 4 bases from J; bases unmatched to any gene: 5. The CDR3 covers 16 residues. Germline loops: CDR1 MGHRA, CDR2 YSYEKL. Input material: PBMCs. This receptor was identified in a man aged 45-65 years in good health and CMV-seronegative. V usage is TRBV4-1 and J usage is TRBJ2-1; 11 nucleotides line up with TRBD1. The CDR3 loop is CASSQAGTGGYNEQFF. CDR3 coding DNA: TGCGCCAGCAGCCAGGCCGGGACAGGGGGTTACAATGAGCAGTTCTTC.